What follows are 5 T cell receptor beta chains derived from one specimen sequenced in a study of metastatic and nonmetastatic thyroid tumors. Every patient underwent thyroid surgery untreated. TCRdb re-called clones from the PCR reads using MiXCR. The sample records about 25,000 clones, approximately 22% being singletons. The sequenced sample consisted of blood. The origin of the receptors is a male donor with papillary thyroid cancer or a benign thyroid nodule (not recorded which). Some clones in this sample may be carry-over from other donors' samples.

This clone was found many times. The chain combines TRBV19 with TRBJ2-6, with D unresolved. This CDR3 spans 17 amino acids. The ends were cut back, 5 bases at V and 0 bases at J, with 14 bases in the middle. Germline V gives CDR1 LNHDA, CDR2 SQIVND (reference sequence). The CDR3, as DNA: TGTGCCAGTAGTCCGACGGGCAGCCCCTCTGGGGCCAACGTCCTGACTTTC. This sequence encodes CASSPTGSPSGANVLTF.

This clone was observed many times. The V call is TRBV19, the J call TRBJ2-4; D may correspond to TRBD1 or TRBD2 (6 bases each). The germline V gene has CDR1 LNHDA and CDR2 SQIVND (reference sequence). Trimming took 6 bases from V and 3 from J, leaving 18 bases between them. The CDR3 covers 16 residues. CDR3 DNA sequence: TGTGCCAGTAGCGCCCAAGTGGGGGGCCTCAAAAACATTCAGTACTTC. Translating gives CASSAQVGGLKNIQYF.

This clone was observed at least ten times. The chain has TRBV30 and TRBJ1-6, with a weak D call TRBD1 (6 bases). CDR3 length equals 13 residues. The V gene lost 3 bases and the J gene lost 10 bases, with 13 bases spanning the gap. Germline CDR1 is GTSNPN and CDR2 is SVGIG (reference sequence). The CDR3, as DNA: TGTGCCTGGAGCGCCAGGGGAGGGTCACCCCTCCACTTT. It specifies CAWSARGGSPLHF. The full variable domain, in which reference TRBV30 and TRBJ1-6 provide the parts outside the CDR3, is SQTIHQWPATLVQPVGSPLSLECTVEGTSNPNLYWYRQAAGRGLQLLFYSVGIGQISSEVPQNLSASRPQDRQFILSSKKLLLSDSGFYLCAWSARGGSPLHFGNGTRLTVT.

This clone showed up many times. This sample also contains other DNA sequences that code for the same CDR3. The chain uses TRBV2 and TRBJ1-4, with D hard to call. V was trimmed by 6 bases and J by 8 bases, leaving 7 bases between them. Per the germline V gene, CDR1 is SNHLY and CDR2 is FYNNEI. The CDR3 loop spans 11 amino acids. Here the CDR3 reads CASSPQEKLFF. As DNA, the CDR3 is TGTGCCAGCAGCCCCCAGGAAAAACTGTTTTTT.

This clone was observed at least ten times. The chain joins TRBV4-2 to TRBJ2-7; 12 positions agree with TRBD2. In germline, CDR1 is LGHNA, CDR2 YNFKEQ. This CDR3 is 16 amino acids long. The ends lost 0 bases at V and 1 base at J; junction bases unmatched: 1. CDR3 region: CASSQETSGSSYEQYF. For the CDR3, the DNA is TGTGCCAGCAGCCAAGAGACTAGCGGGAGTTCCTACGAGCAGTACTTC.